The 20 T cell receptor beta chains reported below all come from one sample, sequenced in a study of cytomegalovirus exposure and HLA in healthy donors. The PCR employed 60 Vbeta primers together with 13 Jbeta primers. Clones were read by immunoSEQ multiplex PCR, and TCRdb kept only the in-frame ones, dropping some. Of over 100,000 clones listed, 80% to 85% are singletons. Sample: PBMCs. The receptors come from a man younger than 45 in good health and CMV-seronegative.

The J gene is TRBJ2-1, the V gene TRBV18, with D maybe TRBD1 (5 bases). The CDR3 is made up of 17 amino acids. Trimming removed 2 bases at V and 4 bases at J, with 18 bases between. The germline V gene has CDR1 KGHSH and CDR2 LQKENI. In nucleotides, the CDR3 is TGTGCCAGCTCACCAAGAAATACAGGTATCTCTTACAATGAGCAGTTCTTC. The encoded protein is CASSPRNTGISYNEQFF.

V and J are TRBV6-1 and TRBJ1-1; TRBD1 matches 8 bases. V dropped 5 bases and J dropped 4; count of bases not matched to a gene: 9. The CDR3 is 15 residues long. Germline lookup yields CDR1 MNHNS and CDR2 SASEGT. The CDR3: CASSRQDRVVTEAFF. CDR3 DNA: TGTGCCAGCAGTAGACAGGACAGGGTGGTCACTGAAGCTTTCTTT.

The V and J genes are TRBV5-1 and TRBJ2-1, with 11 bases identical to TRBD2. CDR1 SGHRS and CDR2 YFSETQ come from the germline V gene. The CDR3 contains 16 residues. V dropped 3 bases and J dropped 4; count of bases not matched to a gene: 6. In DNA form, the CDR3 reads TGCGCCAGCAGCTACCTTAGCGGGGGGGCATACAATGAGCAGTTCTTC. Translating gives CASSYLSGGAYNEQFF.

The CDR3 coding sequence is TGTGCCTGGAGTGTAGTAGGACCAGGGGACTATGGCTACACCTTC. It is translated as CAWSVVGPGDYGYTF. The chain carries TRBV30 and TRBJ1-2; perhaps TRBD1 as D (6 bases). V was clipped by 0 bases and J by 3 bases, with 14 bases between them. Germline lookup yields CDR1 GTSNPN and CDR2 SVGIG (reference sequence). The CDR3 is 15 amino acids.

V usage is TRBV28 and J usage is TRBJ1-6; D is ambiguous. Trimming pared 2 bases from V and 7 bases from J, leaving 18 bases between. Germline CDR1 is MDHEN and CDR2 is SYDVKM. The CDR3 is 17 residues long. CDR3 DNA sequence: TGTGCCAGCAGTTTACCCCCCAGGACGGGAATGAATTCACCCCTCCACTTT. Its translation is CASSLPPRTGMNSPLHF.

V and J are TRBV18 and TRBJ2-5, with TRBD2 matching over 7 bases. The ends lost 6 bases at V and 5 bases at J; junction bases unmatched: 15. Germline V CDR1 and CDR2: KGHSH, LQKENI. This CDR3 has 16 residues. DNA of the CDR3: TGTGCCAGCTCGCCGACCCCGACGGGAGGCAGGGAGACCCAGTACTTC. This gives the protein CASSPTPTGGRETQYF. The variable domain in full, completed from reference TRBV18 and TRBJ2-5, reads NAGVMQNPRHLVRRRGQEARLRCSPMKGHSHVYWYRQLPEEGLKFMVYLQKENIIDESGMPKERFSAEFPKEGPSILRIQQVVRGDSAAYFCASSPTPTGGRETQYFGPGTRLLVL.

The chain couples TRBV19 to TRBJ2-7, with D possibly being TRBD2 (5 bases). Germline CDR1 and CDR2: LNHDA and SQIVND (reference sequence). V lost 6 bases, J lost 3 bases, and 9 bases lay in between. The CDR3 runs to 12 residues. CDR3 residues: CASSGRGYEQYF. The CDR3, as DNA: TGTGCCAGTAGCGGACGGGGCTACGAGCAGTACTTC. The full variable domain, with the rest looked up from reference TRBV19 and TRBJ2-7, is DGGITQSPKYLFRKEGQNVTLSCEQNLNHDAMYWYRQDPGQGLRLIYYSQIVNDFQKGDIAEGYSVSREKKESFPLTVTSAQKNPTAFYLCASSGRGYEQYFGPGTRLTVT.

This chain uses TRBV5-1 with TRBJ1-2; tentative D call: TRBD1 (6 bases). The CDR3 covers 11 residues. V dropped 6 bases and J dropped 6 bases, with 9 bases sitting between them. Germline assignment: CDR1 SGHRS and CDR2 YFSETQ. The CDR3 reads CASTRGDGYTF. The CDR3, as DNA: TGCGCCAGCACCAGGGGCGATGGCTACACCTTC.

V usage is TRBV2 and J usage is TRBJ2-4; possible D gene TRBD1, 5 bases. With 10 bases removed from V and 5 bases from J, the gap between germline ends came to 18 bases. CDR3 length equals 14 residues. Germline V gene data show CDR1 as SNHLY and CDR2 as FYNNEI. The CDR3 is CAIKRWGAENIQYF. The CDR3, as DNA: TGTGCCATCAAAAGATGGGGCGCCGAAAACATTCAGTACTTC.

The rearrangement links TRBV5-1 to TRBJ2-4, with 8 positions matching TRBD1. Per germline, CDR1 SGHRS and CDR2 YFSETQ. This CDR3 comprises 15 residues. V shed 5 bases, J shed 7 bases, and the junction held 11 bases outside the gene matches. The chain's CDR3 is CASSLTGTGGNIQYF. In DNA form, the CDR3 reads TGCGCCAGCAGTCTGACCGGGACAGGAGGGAACATTCAGTACTTC.

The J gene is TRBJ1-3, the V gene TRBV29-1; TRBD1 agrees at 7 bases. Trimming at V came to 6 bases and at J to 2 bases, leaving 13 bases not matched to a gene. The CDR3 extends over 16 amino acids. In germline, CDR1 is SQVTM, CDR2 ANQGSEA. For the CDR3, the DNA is TGCAGCGTCGCTCCCACACACAGGGGTGCTGGAAACACCATATATTTT. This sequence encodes CSVAPTHRGAGNTIYF.

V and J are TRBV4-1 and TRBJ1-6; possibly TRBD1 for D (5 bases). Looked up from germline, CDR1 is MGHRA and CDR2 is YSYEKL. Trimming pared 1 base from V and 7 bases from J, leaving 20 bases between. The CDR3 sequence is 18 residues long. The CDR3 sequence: CASSQVLSGLRTNSPLHF. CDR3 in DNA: TGCGCCAGCAGCCAAGTGCTTTCGGGACTACGGACCAATTCACCCCTCCACTTT.

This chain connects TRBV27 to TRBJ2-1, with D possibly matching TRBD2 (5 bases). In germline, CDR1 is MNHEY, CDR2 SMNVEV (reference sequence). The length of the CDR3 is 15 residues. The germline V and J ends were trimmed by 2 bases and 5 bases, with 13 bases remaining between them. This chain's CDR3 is CASSLVPLRDNEQFF. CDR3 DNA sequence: TGTGCCAGCAGTTTAGTCCCTCTGAGGGACAATGAGCAGTTCTTC.

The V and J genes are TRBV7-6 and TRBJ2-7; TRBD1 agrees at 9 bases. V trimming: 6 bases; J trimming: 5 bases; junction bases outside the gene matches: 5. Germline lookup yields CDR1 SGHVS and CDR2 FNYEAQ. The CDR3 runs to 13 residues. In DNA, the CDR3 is TGTGCCAGCAGTTTAACAGGGGGCCACGAGCAGTACTTC. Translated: CASSLTGGHEQYF.

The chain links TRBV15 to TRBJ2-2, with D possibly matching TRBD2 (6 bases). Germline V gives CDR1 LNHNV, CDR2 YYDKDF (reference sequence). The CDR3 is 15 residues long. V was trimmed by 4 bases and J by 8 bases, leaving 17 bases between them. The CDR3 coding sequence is TGTGCCACCAGCACGTCGTGGAGGGCGGTGGGGGAGCTGTTTTTT. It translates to CATSTSWRAVGELFF.

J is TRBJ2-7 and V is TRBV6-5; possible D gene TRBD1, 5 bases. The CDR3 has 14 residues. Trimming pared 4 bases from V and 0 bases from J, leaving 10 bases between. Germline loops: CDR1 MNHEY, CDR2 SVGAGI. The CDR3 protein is CASSLGARSYEQYF. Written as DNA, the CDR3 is TGTGCCAGCAGTTTAGGGGCCCGCTCCTACGAGCAGTACTTC.

The CDR3 region has the DNA TGTGCCAGCAGCTCCTCGATAGGGGGCCCCCTCCACTTT. This sequence encodes CASSSSIGGPLHF. The V gene is TRBV7-9, the J gene TRBJ1-6, with TRBD1 identical over 7 bases. V shed 4 bases, J shed 13 bases, and the junction held 7 bases outside the gene matches. Germline V lookup: CDR1 SEHNR, CDR2 FQNEAQ (reference sequence). The CDR3 has 13 amino acids.

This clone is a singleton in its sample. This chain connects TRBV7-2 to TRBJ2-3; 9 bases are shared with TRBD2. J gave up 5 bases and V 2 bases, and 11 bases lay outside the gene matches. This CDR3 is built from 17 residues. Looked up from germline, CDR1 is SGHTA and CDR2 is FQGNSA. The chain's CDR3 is CASSLYGAGGWGDTQYF. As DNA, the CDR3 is TGTGCCAGCAGCTTATACGGAGCGGGGGGATGGGGAGATACGCAGTATTTT.

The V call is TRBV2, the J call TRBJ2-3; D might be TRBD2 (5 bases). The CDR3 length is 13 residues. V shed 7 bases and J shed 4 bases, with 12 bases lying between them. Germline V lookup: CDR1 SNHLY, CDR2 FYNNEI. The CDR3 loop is CASNPLESDTQYF. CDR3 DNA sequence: TGTGCCAGCAACCCACTAGAGTCAGATACGCAGTATTTT.

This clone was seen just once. CDR3 coding DNA: TGTGCCAGCAGCTCTCCCCGGGACTTCCCGAAAGGCGCTTTCTTT. Translation gives CASSSPRDFPKGAFF. The V and J genes are TRBV7-2 and TRBJ1-1, with a weak D call TRBD1 (5 bases). Germline loops: CDR1 SGHTA, CDR2 FQGNSA. The CDR3 has 15 amino acids. V was pared by 4 bases and J by 11 bases, with 23 bases between.